This record looks at one T cell receptor (beta chain) sequence and its context. The source of the sample is a study of OX40 agonist ivuxolimab in advanced cancers. Across the whole study: Males comprised around 80% of the group, whose mean age was approximately 61 years (range roughly 20 to 90).

TCRdb's copy holds only in-frame clones and misses some; the assay was immunoSEQ multiplex PCR. The sample contains tens of thousands of clones, 70% to 90% of which appear only once. This TCR was sampled from an adult with an advanced solid tumor such as melanoma, head and neck, liver or kidney cancer. Sequencing was performed on CD4+ or CD8+ T cells sorted from blood, taken in a trial of the OX40 agonist ivuxolimab.

The CDR3 region is CASSLEFPGELFF. DNA for the CDR3: TGTGCCAGCAGCTTAGAATTTCCCGGGGAGCTGTTTTTT. The genes are TRBV11-3 and TRBJ2-2, with D uncertain. Germline V gives CDR1 SGHNT, CDR2 YENEEA. Trimming stripped 0 bases from V and 6 bases from J, with 5 bases between. The CDR3 is made up of 13 amino acids.